The following is a T cell receptor (beta chain) sequence with its context. This clone appeared a single time. Its antigen specificity is not known. Base quality data are lacking; no much larger clone is found one base away. The sample belongs to a study of cytomegalovirus exposure and HLA in healthy donors (dated by TCRdb to the late 2010s). About the investigation overall: According to a later analysis, the 110 or so validation repertoires were produced on the same platform as the 666 repertoires of the first cohort. The study was designed to test whether signatures of past pathogen exposure could be identified by cataloging public T cell receptors. A separate validation cohort of 90 to 150 different subjects was used in addition to the approximately 640-subject first cohort. To predict cytomegalovirus infection status, the study brought together high-throughput TCR immunosequencing, statistical association of individual TCRs with disease status, and machine learning.

The paper as a whole reports these results and caveats: In both the original and validation cohorts, the classifier was reported to diagnose cytomegalovirus status with high specificity and sensitivity. A total of about 180 TCR beta chains were listed by the study as associated with cytomegalovirus. In vitro tests confirmed that a few of the cytomegalovirus-associated TCR beta chains recognize cytomegalovirus antigens. Most TCR sequences were observed very rarely across donors, whereas some public TCRs were present in many individuals. The authors suggested that the approach could potentially be extended to other disease states and immunological phenotypes. All 120 or so repertoires were used to score co-occurrence in the validation cohort in a later analysis, because that analysis had no HLA typing for the cohort. Subsequent analysis determined that TCRs grouped into clusters in the first cohort also showed a tendency toward co-occurrence across the 90 to 150 validation repertoires, and 85% to 95% of cluster scores exceeded 0.

Receptor libraries were prepared by the immunoSEQ multiplex PCR assay. Concerning the study's data processing: A statistical classification framework was developed to diagnose cytomegalovirus status using the catalog of TCR beta chain sequences. In TCRdb, the immuneACCESS table is reduced to in-frame sequences with V and J assigned. These tables do not hold every clone; where another copy was compared, an unresolved V gene accounts for under half, and the others remain unexplained. V, J and clone size are taken as reported in that table, and D and trimming were inferred from the DNA itself. This sample holds some 160,000 clones; 85% to 90% were observed only once. About 2.7% of the sample goes to the ten largest clones. The CDR1 and CDR2 encoded by the germline V gene (reference sequence) are MNHEY and SMNVEV. The CDR3 contains 15 residues, cysteine and phenylalanine counted. Only the CDR3 portion is preserved as DNA: 45 bases, with reading frame beginning at the first base. The V and J ends are trimmed by 8 bases and 7 bases, leaving 20 bases between them.

Donors formed part of the validation cohort, which comprised 120 subjects and was distinct from the first cohort of 690 or so subjects. Sample: PBMCs. This receptor was obtained from a man younger than 30 in good health and CMV-seronegative. The sequence joins TRBV27 to TRBJ1-4; the D gene cannot be resolved reliably. The sequenced DNA: TGTGCCAGCCTCGGACCCACTTCGGCGGGTGAAAAACTGTTTTTT. Protein translation: CASLGPTSAGEKLFF.